A selection of T cell receptor beta chains follows, all from one sample in a study of regulatory T cells in long-lasting Graves disease. A single record per CDR3 protein comes from TCRdb applying MiXCR to the multiplex PCR reads. The sample has around 420,000 distinct CDR3 sequences; about 15% are singletons. The same data also went into a second study, on T cells in Graves' hyperthyroidism and ophthalmopathy.

This material consisted of peripheral blood mononuclear cells (PBMCs), taken at new diagnosis, from a patient treated with antithyroid drugs. All receptors derive from a woman between 35 and 50 years old with Graves disease. Both conserved end residues are part of each CDR3. The D gene is left open where the match is weak. Not all rows give a size; the values are once, few, many and, for expanded clones, a class.

TRBJ2-6 | few | TRBV10-2 | . | TGCGCCAGCAGCCCAGGGACTGGGGCCAACGTCCTGACTTTC | CASSPGTGANVLTF
TRBJ2-7 | . | TRBV13 | . | TGTGCCAGCAGCTTACCAATGGGGTACGAGCAGTACTTC | CASSLPMGYEQYF
TRBJ2-2 | many | TRBV28 | TRBD1 | TGTGCCAGCAGTTTGCAGGACAGGGGGCCGACCGGGGAGCTGTTTTTT | CASSLQDRGPTGELFF
TRBJ2-3 | many | TRBV10-2 | . | TGCGCCAGCAGTGAAAGGGGAAGGGAAAGCACAGATACGCAGTATTTT | CASSERGRESTDTQYF
TRBJ2-3 | . | TRBV11-1 | TRBD2 | TGTGCCAGCTCACCAGTTGGACTAGCGGGAGGTGCAGATACGCAGTATTTT | CASSPVGLAGGADTQYF
TRBJ2-2 | many | TRBV6-1 | . | TGTGCCAGCAGTGTCCTGGGGGGCACGAACACCGGGGAGCTGTTTTTT | CASSVLGGTNTGELFF
TRBJ2-1 | . | TRBV6-4 | . | TGTGCCAGCAGTGACTCGACGGGAAACGAGCAGTTCTTC | CASSDSTGNEQFF
TRBJ1-1 | few | TRBV19 | . | TGTGCCAGTAGTATACCGCCGGGGGCCGAAGCTTTCTTT | CASSIPPGAEAFF
TRBJ2-5 | many | TRBV15 | . | TGTGCCACCAGCAGAGACAGGGCCGAAGAGACCCAGTACTTC | CATSRDRAEETQYF
TRBJ1-5 | . | TRBV3-1 | . | TGTGCCAGCAGCCAAGGGTGGGGTCAGCCCCAGCATTTT | CASSQGWGQPQHF
TRBJ2-1 | many | TRBV7-2 | TRBD2 | TGTGCCACTACCATGGTGGCGGGAGGGTACAATGAGCAGTTCTTC | CATTMVAGGYNEQFF
TRBJ2-3 | . | TRBV20-1 | TRBD2 | TGCAGTGCCCGGACTAGCGGGAGGGCTGGTACGCAGTATTTT | CSARTSGRAGTQYF
TRBJ2-4 | many | TRBV27 | . | TGTGCCAGCAGTTTAAGGGCACCTAGCGCCATAGCCAAAAACATTCAGTACTTC | CASSLRAPSAIAKNIQYF
TRBJ2-5 | many | TRBV9 | . | TGTGCCAGCAGCTACACAGGGTTGGAGACCCAGTACTTC | CASSYTGLETQYF
TRBJ2-7 | many | TRBV7-2 | TRBD2 | TGTGCCAGCAGCCCCAACCCGGGACTAGCGGGACTCGAGCAGTACTTC | CASSPNPGLAGLEQYF
TRBJ2-3 | few | TRBV9 | . | TGTGCCAGCAGCGTAACCCGAGGGGTGGCAGATACGCAGTATTTT | CASSVTRGVADTQYF
TRBJ2-3 | many | TRBV12-3/TRBV12-4 | . | TGTGCCAGCAGTTTTTCCAGATTCACAGATACGCAGTATTTT | CASSFSRFTDTQYF
TRBJ2-5 | many | TRBV6-2/TRBV6-3 | . | TGTGCCAGCGGCAGGGGCACGCGGGAGACCCAGTACTTC | CASGRGTRETQYF
TRBJ2-7 | many | TRBV6-5 | . | TGTGCCAGCAGTTACGTCGGACCCCACTACGAGCAGTACTTC | CASSYVGPHYEQYF
TRBJ1-3 | many | TRBV29-1 | . | TGCAGCGCCGCCAGGGTCCCCTCTGGAAACACCATATATTTT | CSAARVPSGNTIYF
TRBJ1-6 | many | TRBV30 | . | TGTGCCTGGAGACCAAATAGGGATTCACCCCTCCACTTT | CAWRPNRDSPLHF
TRBJ1-6 | . | TRBV4-2 | . | TGTGCCAGCAGCATTGGGACCGCAAAAAATTCACCCCTCCACTTT | CASSIGTAKNSPLHF
TRBJ1-3 | few | TRBV7-9 | . | TGTGCCAGCAGCCCCAACAGGACTGGAAACACCATATATTTT | CASSPNRTGNTIYF
TRBJ1-3 | many | TRBV11-2 | . | TGTGCCAGCAGCTTGGAGGTCTCTGGAAACACCATATATTTT | CASSLEVSGNTIYF
TRBJ2-1 | . | TRBV7-9 | . | TGTGCCAGCAGCTTCGTGGGGGCAGGGAGGGGCAATGAGCAGTTCTTC | CASSFVGAGRGNEQFF
TRBJ2-4 | . | TRBV28 | . | TGTGCCAGCAGTTCCGGGGGGCTGACCATTCAGTACTTC | CASSSGGLTIQYF
TRBJ2-1 | many | TRBV2 | . | TGTGCCAGCAGTGGCCTCTATCGTCTATCCTACAATGAGCAGTTCTTC | CASSGLYRLSYNEQFF
TRBJ1-6 | many | TRBV3-1 | . | TGTGCCAGCAGCCAAGGGATCAATTCACCCCTCCACTTT | CASSQGINSPLHF
TRBJ2-6 | few | TRBV7-3 | . | TGTGCCAGCAGCGCAACTCCTGGTCCCTCTGGGGCCAACGTCCTGACTTTC | CASSATPGPSGANVLTF
TRBJ2-5 | many | TRBV7-2 | . | TGTGCCAGCAGTCCCGGGACACCCCAAGAGACCCAGTACTTC | CASSPGTPQETQYF
TRBJ2-7 | few | TRBV29-1 | TRBD1 | TGCAGCGTGAGGGACAGGGGGCGCTCCGAGCAGTACTTC | CSVRDRGRSEQYF
TRBJ2-5 | many | TRBV7-6 | TRBD2 | TGTGCCAGCAGCTTAACGGGGGACTACGGGCAAGAGACCCAGTACTTC | CASSLTGDYGQETQYF
TRBJ2-7 | many | TRBV5-1 | TRBD2 | TGCGCCAGCAGCGTCACTAGCGTCGGCGAGCAGTACTTC | CASSVTSVGEQYF
TRBJ1-6 | many | TRBV28 | TRBD1 | TGTGCCAGCAGTGGTCCGGGACAGGGAAATGATAATTCACCCCTCCACTTT | CASSGPGQGNDNSPLHF
TRBJ2-1 | many | TRBV9 | TRBD2 | TGTGCCAGCAGCGTAACGAGCGGGATATACTACAATGAGCAGTTCTTC | CASSVTSGIYYNEQFF
TRBJ2-3 | . | TRBV12-3/TRBV12-4 | TRBD2 | TGTGCCAGCAGTTCCCGGACTAGCGGGAGCCCGACAGATACGCAGTATTTT | CASSSRTSGSPTDTQYF
TRBJ2-5 | many | TRBV20-1 | . | TGCAGTGCAACTGATTATAGAGAGATGTTCGAGACCCAGTACTTC | CSATDYREMFETQYF
TRBJ1-1 | many | TRBV19 | . | TGTGCCACCACCCTAGAGACAGGCTGGACTGAAGCTTTCTTT | CATTLETGWTEAFF
TRBJ1-3 | many | TRBV12-3/TRBV12-4 | . | TGTGCCAGCAGTTTTGCCTCGGGAAACACCATATATTTT | CASSFASGNTIYF
TRBJ2-1 | many | TRBV5-1 | TRBD2 | TGCGCCAGCAGCGCTGGACTAGCGGGAGGCTCGAACTCCTACAATGAGCAGTTCTTC | CASSAGLAGGSNSYNEQFF
TRBJ1-1 | many | TRBV3-1 | . | TGTGCCAGCAGCCCCGGGACGGCGATCGAAGCTTTCTTT | CASSPGTAIEAFF
TRBJ2-7 | many | TRBV12-3/TRBV12-4 | . | TGTGCCAGCAGTTTAGGGGGCGAGCAGTACTTC | CASSLGGEQYF
TRBJ2-3 | . | TRBV30 | . | TGTGCCTGGATAGAAGCGGATACGCAGTATTTT | CAWIEADTQYF
TRBJ2-5 | . | TRBV6-1 | . | TGTGCCAGCAGTCAACAGGGTTTGGCCCAGTACTTC | CASSQQGLAQYF
TRBJ1-5 | . | TRBV27 | . | TGTGCCAGCAGTTTATGGATAGGGGTCAGGCAGCCCCAGCATTTT | CASSLWIGVRQPQHF
TRBJ1-1 | few | TRBV7-9 | . | TGTGCCAGCATCAGGCGGGGGGCGGCTAACACTGAAGCTTTCTTT | CASIRRGAANTEAFF
TRBJ1-1 | . | TRBV18 | . | TGTGCCAGCTCACCATCCAGTCCCACCACTGAAGCTTTCTTT | CASSPSSPTTEAFF
TRBJ2-1 | once | TRBV10-2 | TRBD1 | TGCGCCAGCAGTTTAAGACAGGGGAGTGACAATGAGCAGTTCTTC | CASSLRQGSDNEQFF
TRBJ1-4 | many | TRBV19 | . | TGTGCCAGCAATGGCAGAAGGGGTGAAAAACTGTTTTTT | CASNGRRGEKLFF
TRBJ1-2 | many | TRBV7-8 | TRBD1 | TGTGCCAGCAGCTCACAGGGTCAGGGGGTCCGCTACACCTTC | CASSSQGQGVRYTF
TRBJ1-4 | many | TRBV5-5 | TRBD1 | TGTGCCAGCAGCCCGGACAGGGGGGGTGAAAAACTGTTTTTT | CASSPDRGGEKLFF
TRBJ1-2 | . | TRBV2 | . | TGTGCCAGCACTTTAAGGGGGTACTATGGCTACACCTTC | CASTLRGYYGYTF
TRBJ1-1 | many | TRBV2 | . | TGTGCCAGCCTACGCTCAGGGCTGGACACTGAAGCTTTCTTT | CASLRSGLDTEAFF
TRBJ2-4 | many | TRBV28 | TRBD2 | TGTGCCAGCAGCCAATATGTATGGGGGACTAGCGGGAAGCGGGAGGCCAAAAACATTCAGTACTTC | CASSQYVWGTSGKREAKNIQYF
TRBJ2-3 | many | TRBV20-1 | TRBD1 | TGCAGTGCTAGCGCTACCGGGACAGGGGGCCAGTATTTT | CSASATGTGGQYF
TRBJ1-2 | . | TRBV12-3/TRBV12-4 | TRBD1 | TGTGCCAGCAGCACTACAGGGGGCGAAGGCTACACCTTC | CASSTTGGEGYTF